One TCR beta chain is described in this entry. The record originates from a study of T cell changes during pregnancy in multiple sclerosis. Produced via immunoSEQ multiplex PCR; TCRdb's table is partial and in-frame only. The sample holds tens of thousands of clones, over 75% seen once. The CDR3 runs 15 residues. The V gene's germline CDR1 is MDHEN and CDR2 SYDVKM. V dropped 4 bases and J dropped 0 bases, with 10 bases sitting between them. This rearrangement joins TRBV28 to TRBJ1-5; D is perhaps TRBD1 (5 bases). The source was peripheral blood, collected in the first trimester of pregnancy. The TCR sequence derives from a female donor with multiple sclerosis, enrolled in a pregnancy study. CDR3 in DNA: TGTGCCAGCAGTTCAGACAGCTATAGCAATCAGCCCCAGCATTTT. The encoded protein is CASSSDSYSNQPQHF.